This passage covers 26 T cell receptor beta chains from one sample sequenced in a study of patients and donors after allogeneic stem cell transplantation (dated by TCRdb to about 2020). Libraries were constructed by RT-PCR. The sequencing machine was a NextSeq 550. In-frame beta chains were kept once TCRdb had trimmed the public reads at Q25 with fastp and called clones with MiXCR. One record per CDR3 amino acid sequence lists the most common genes and DNA. Counted in this sample were about 960,000 distinct CDR3 sequences; roughly 17% of them appeared once. The ten largest clones represent 5% to 7.5% of the sample. Material: blood, either unsorted or a sorted T cell fraction (not recorded which). The receptors stem from a human donor who was either an allogeneic HSCT recipient or a stem cell or donor lymphocyte infusion donor (not recorded which). It is not recorded whose cells these are; they may come from a transplant donor.

This clonotype was seen more than once but under ten times. The J gene is TRBJ2-3, the V gene TRBV4-3, with 7 nucleotides matching TRBD2. Germline values: CDR1 LGHNA, CDR2 YSLEER. The CDR3 consists of 17 residues. The ends lost 0 bases at V and 1 base at J; junction bases unmatched: 7. The CDR3 spells CASSQDTGGGRTDTQYF. DNA of the CDR3: TGCGCCAGCAGCCAAGACACGGGCGGGGGACGCACAGATACGCAGTATTTT.

This clonotype came up a few times. V usage is TRBV25-1 and J usage is TRBJ1-1; a possible D gene is TRBD1 (6 bases). V was clipped by 8 bases and J by 0 bases, with 13 bases between them. The CDR3 has 14 amino acids. Germline CDR1 is MGHDK and CDR2 is SYGVNS. CDR3 sequence (DNA): TGTGCCAGCGCCCCGAGGGGGGTGAACACTGAAGCTTTCTTT. It codes for CASAPRGVNTEAFF.

Only a few counts were recorded for this clonotype. This chain connects TRBV28 to TRBJ2-7, with a weak D call TRBD1 (6 bases). The CDR3 sequence is 15 residues long. V lost 5 bases and J lost 7, with 21 bases in between. CDR1 is MDHEN and CDR2 is SYDVKM in the germline V gene. The CDR3 bases are TGTGCCAGCAGTCTTCAGGGGACACAACAGAAAGAGCAGTACTTC. It translates to CASSLQGTQQKEQYF. Variable domain in full (rest from reference TRBV28 and TRBJ2-7): DVKVTQSSRYLVKRTGEKVFLECVQDMDHENMFWYRQDPGLGLRLIYFSYDVKMKEKGDIPEGYSVSREKKERFSLILESASTNQTSMYLCASSLQGTQQKEQYFGPGTRLTVT.

The chain is built from TRBV24-1 and TRBJ2-2, with 9 bases lining up with TRBD1. The V gene's germline CDR1 is KGHDR and CDR2 SFDVKD. The junction had 2 bases not matched to a gene; V was cut back by 4 bases and J by 3 bases. The CDR3 sequence is 15 residues long. CDR3 loop: CATSDGTGYTGELFF. The CDR3 nucleotides are TGTGCCACCAGTGACGGGACAGGGTACACCGGGGAGCTGTTTTTT.

The chain has TRBV14 and TRBJ2-1; D may be TRBD1 (5 bases). Germline-derived CDR1 and CDR2 are SGHDN and FVKESK. Trimming took off 4 bases at V and 3 bases at J, with 19 bases between the two ends. CDR3 length: 17 amino acids. The CDR3 sequence: CASSLDSFQYFYNEQFF. CDR3 in DNA: TGTGCCAGCAGCCTCGACAGTTTCCAATATTTCTACAATGAGCAGTTCTTC.

The chain uses TRBV5-1 and TRBJ2-2; D perhaps matches TRBD2 (6 bases). Germline CDR1 and CDR2: SGHRS and YFSETQ. Trimming took 1 base from V and 4 from J, leaving 14 bases between them. The CDR3 covers 16 residues. The CDR3 DNA follows: TGCGCCAGCAGCTTGAAGGTGGACTATCTCACCGGGGAGCTGTTTTTT. It codes for CASSLKVDYLTGELFF. The full variable domain, completed using reference TRBV5-1 and TRBJ2-2, is KAGVTQTPRYLIKTRGQQVTLSCSPISGHRSVSWYQQTPGQGLQFLFEYFSETQRNKGNFPGRFSGRQFSNSRSEMNVSTLELGDSALYLCASSLKVDYLTGELFFGEGSRLTVL.

This rearrangement joins TRBV6-1 to TRBJ2-5; TRBD2 is a possible D gene (6 bases). The germline V gene has CDR1 MNHNS and CDR2 SASEGT. The CDR3 contains 14 residues. Trimming removed 6 bases at V and 5 bases at J, with 16 bases between. CDR3 in DNA: TGTGCCAGCAGCCTTTGGGGGGAAGGGGAGACCCAGTACTTC. This sequence encodes CASSLWGEGETQYF.

This clonotype was observed a few times. The J gene is TRBJ2-3, the V gene TRBV5-1; D ambiguous. Germline loops: CDR1 SGHRS, CDR2 YFSETQ. This CDR3 has 14 residues. V lost 2 bases, J lost 2 bases, and 9 bases lay in between. CDR3 in amino acids: CASSFARITDTQYF. For the CDR3, the DNA is TGCGCCAGCAGCTTCGCTAGGATCACAGATACGCAGTATTTT.

A single count supports this clonotype. The chain employs TRBV30 and TRBJ1-3; the D gene is possibly TRBD1 (5 bases). Trimming removed 1 base at V and 0 bases at J, with 10 bases between. This CDR3 spans 15 amino acids. The germline V gene has CDR1 GTSNPN and CDR2 SVGIG (reference sequence). The CDR3 sequence is CAWSGQNPSGNTIYF. The DNA of the CDR3 is TGTGCCTGGAGTGGACAGAACCCCTCTGGAAACACCATATATTTT.

This clonotype was seen at least ten times. The chain combines TRBV29-1 with TRBJ2-2; D may match TRBD1 or TRBD2 (5 bases each). CDR3 length equals 12 residues. V was pared by 5 bases and J by 5 bases, with 9 bases between. In germline, CDR1 is SQVTM, CDR2 ANQGSEA. CDR3 sequence reads: CSVQGETGELFF. The CDR3 DNA follows: TGCAGCGTTCAGGGAGAGACCGGGGAGCTGTTTTTT.

This clonotype was seen more than once but under ten times. This chain connects TRBV7-9 to TRBJ2-3; D may be TRBD2 (5 bases). CDR1 and CDR2 (germline): SEHNR, FQNEAQ (reference sequence). V was shortened by 5 bases and J by 0 bases, with 18 bases between the two germline ends. The CDR3 consists of 17 residues. The CDR3: CASSPRRLALSTDTQYF. The DNA of the CDR3 is TGTGCCAGCAGCCCCCGACGGCTAGCTCTGAGCACAGATACGCAGTATTTT.

The gene calls are TRBV21-1 and TRBJ1-4; the DNA was not compared with TRBD1, the D call given in the table. TRBV21-1 is a pseudogene locus. The CDR3 contains 17 residues. The DNA of the CDR3 is TGTGCCAGCAGCAAAAGGGCGTTGGGACAGAAGAATGAAAAACTGTTTTTT. Amino acids: CASSKRALGQKNEKLFF.

The J gene is TRBJ2-1, the V gene TRBV29-1; 8 bases line up with TRBD1. J gave up 5 bases and V 7 bases, and 4 bases lay outside the gene matches. The CDR3 totals 12 residues. Germline CDR1 reads SQVTM; CDR2 reads ANQGSEA. The chain's CDR3 is CSAGQVDNEQFF. CDR3 in DNA: TGCAGCGCGGGACAGGTGGACAATGAGCAGTTCTTC.

This clonotype has just a few counts. The chain recombines TRBV19 with TRBJ2-3; unclear D gene. The CDR3 contains 15 residues. With 4 bases removed from V and 0 bases from J, the gap between germline ends came to 11 bases. Germline values: CDR1 LNHDA, CDR2 SQIVND (reference sequence). This CDR3 reads CASSSPAASTDTQYF. In DNA, the CDR3 is TGTGCCAGTAGTAGCCCCGCGGCAAGCACAGATACGCAGTATTTT.

The V call is TRBV18, the J call TRBJ2-3; D might be TRBD2 (6 bases). Trimming took 0 bases from V and 0 from J, leaving 7 bases between them. Germline-derived CDR1 and CDR2 are KGHSH and LQKENI. This CDR3 is 15 amino acids long. CDR3 DNA sequence: TGTGCCAGCTCACCACCTGGGAGGAGCACAGATACGCAGTATTTT. It specifies CASSPPGRSTDTQYF.

The chain recombines TRBV6-9 with TRBJ2-7, with 9 bases aligning to TRBD1. J was trimmed by 3 bases and V by 5 bases; bases with no gene match: 8. The CDR3 consists of 15 residues. The germline CDR1 and CDR2 sequences are MNHGY and SVAAGI. The CDR3 coding sequence is TGTGCCAGCAGTACAGGGACAGGGCAAAGCTACGAGCAGTACTTC. As protein: CASSTGTGQSYEQYF.

This clonotype was seen more than once but under ten times. The chain links TRBV7-3 to TRBJ2-2, with 8 bases matching TRBD2. Trimming removed 5 bases from V and 6 bases from J; junction bases left unmatched: 8. The CDR3 loop spans 15 amino acids. CDR1 is SGHTA and CDR2 is FQGTGA in the germline V gene. In nucleotides, the CDR3 is TGTGCCAGCAGCCTCAGGAGCGGGGGAGCCGGGGAGCTGTTTTTT. Protein sequence: CASSLRSGGAGELFF.

The V gene is TRBV29-1, the J gene TRBJ2-7, with D hard to call. Germline-derived CDR1 and CDR2 are SQVTM and ANQGSEA. This CDR3 contains 11 residues. Trimming left V 6 bases short and J 6 bases short, with 12 bases between. The CDR3: CSVRSWGEQYF. DNA for the CDR3: TGCAGCGTAAGGAGTTGGGGCGAGCAGTACTTC.

The chain joins TRBV20-1 to TRBJ1-5, with TRBD1 matching 10 bases. Germline CDR1 and CDR2: DFQATT and SNEGSKA (reference sequence). There are 15 residues in the CDR3. Trimming cost V 5 bases and J 4 bases; bases outside gene matches: 8. This chain's CDR3 is CSASPGQGLNQPQHF. The CDR3 nucleotides are TGCAGTGCTTCACCGGGACAGGGGTTAAATCAGCCCCAGCATTTT.

The sample holds a few counts of this clonotype. CDR3 DNA: TGCGCCAGCAGCCATGATCCTCCGGGACCGCGTAATTCACCCCTCCACTTT. Its translation: CASSHDPPGPRNSPLHF. The genes are TRBV4-3 and TRBJ1-6; possibly TRBD1 for D (5 bases). This CDR3 comprises 17 residues. The V end was cut by 3 bases, the J end by 6 bases, with 18 bases between. Germline V gene lookup returns CDR1 LGHNA and CDR2 YSLEER.

V gene TRBV24-1 combines with J gene TRBJ2-1; 11 nucleotides match TRBD1. The CDR3 sequence is 15 residues long. The germline V gene has CDR1 KGHDR and CDR2 SFDVKD. The V and J ends lost 7 bases and 3 bases, in that order; junction bases with no gene match: 4. CDR3 residues: CATSRTGGIYNEQFF. For the CDR3, the DNA is TGTGCCACCAGCCGGACAGGGGGCATCTACAATGAGCAGTTCTTC.

This clonotype has just a few counts. The chain has TRBV20-1 and TRBJ2-3; D perhaps matches TRBD2 (5 bases). The CDR3 runs 11 residues. CDR1 is DFQATT, CDR2 SNEGSKA, per germline (reference sequence). The V gene lost 4 bases and the J gene lost 6 bases, with 8 bases spanning the gap. CDR3 residues: CSAIAFDTQYF. The CDR3 nucleotides read TGCAGTGCTATAGCGTTTGATACGCAGTATTTT.

This clonotype was recorded a few times. The chain joins TRBV5-1 to TRBJ2-7, with D hard to call. Trimming took 3 bases from V and 0 from J, leaving 10 bases between them. The CDR3 consists of 14 residues. Per germline, CDR1 SGHRS and CDR2 YFSETQ. CDR3 loop: CASSWEGVSYEQYF. The CDR3 DNA is TGCGCCAGCAGCTGGGAAGGAGTCTCCTACGAGCAGTACTTC.

This clonotype occurred a few times. The rearrangement joins TRBV6-2 or TRBV6-3 to TRBJ2-1; 9 bases map to TRBD2. The junction had 7 bases not matched to a gene; V was cut back by 4 bases and J by 9 bases. The germline V gene encodes CDR1 MNHEY and CDR2 SVGEGT. This CDR3 spans 14 amino acids. DNA of the CDR3: TGTGCCAGCAGTTTCGCGGGGGGGGCGGGTGAGCAGTTCTTC. It is translated as CASSFAGGAGEQFF.

This clonotype has a handful of counts. This chain joins TRBV20-1 and TRBJ1-2; TRBD1 is a possible D gene (5 bases). CDR1 is DFQATT and CDR2 is SNEGSKA in the germline V gene (reference sequence). The CDR3 is 13 amino acids. Trimming removed 3 bases at V and 3 bases at J, with 11 bases between. The CDR3 nucleotides read TGCAGTGCTAGTTCAGGGAAAGACTATGGCTACACCTTC. This gives the protein CSASSGKDYGYTF.

This clonotype was found a few times. The V and J genes are TRBV20-1 and TRBJ2-5, with D possibly matching TRBD2 (5 bases). Between the trimmed V and J ends, which lost 2 bases and 1 base, there was a span of 14 bases. The CDR3 extends over 15 amino acids. Per germline, CDR1 DFQATT and CDR2 SNEGSKA (reference sequence). CDR3 nucleotides: TGCAGTGCTAGATCTGGGGAGCACCTCCAAGAGACCCAGTACTTC. This encodes CSARSGEHLQETQYF.